This T cell receptor (beta chain) was captured in a study of T cell changes during pregnancy in multiple sclerosis (dated 2019 in TCRdb). For the study in its entirety: In women with multiple sclerosis, the researchers looked at how the T cell repertoire shifted as pregnancy progressed.

The germline V end is reduced by 2 bases and the J end by 5 bases; junction bases left unmatched: 2. The CDR3 runs 16 residues from the cysteine to the phenylalanine. Only CDR3 DNA is held: 48 bases, read in frame from base 1. CDR1 and CDR2, looked up from the germline V gene, are MNHEY and SVGAGI. Libraries came from the immunoSEQ multiplex PCR assay. TCRdb re-hosts the immuneACCESS table, in-frame sequences only. Its copies lack some clones; in the studies checked, an unresolved V gene accounts for under half of them, and the cause for the rest is not known. The table for this sample lists approximately 51,000 clones; roughly 93% of them were counted only once. 1.5% to 2% of the sample is taken by the ten largest. To note about this clone: Its antigen specificity is not known. One base away there is no much larger clone; base qualities are not given.

This chain joins TRBV6-5 to TRBJ2-3; TRBD2 fits 15 bases in the junction. Sequencing was performed on peripheral blood, taken in the second trimester of pregnancy. The TCR was taken from a female donor with multiple sclerosis, enrolled in a pregnancy study. The CDR3 in this case is CASSYGLAGGLDTQYF. The sequenced DNA is TGTGCCAGCAGTTACGGACTAGCGGGAGGGTTAGATACGCAGTATTTT.